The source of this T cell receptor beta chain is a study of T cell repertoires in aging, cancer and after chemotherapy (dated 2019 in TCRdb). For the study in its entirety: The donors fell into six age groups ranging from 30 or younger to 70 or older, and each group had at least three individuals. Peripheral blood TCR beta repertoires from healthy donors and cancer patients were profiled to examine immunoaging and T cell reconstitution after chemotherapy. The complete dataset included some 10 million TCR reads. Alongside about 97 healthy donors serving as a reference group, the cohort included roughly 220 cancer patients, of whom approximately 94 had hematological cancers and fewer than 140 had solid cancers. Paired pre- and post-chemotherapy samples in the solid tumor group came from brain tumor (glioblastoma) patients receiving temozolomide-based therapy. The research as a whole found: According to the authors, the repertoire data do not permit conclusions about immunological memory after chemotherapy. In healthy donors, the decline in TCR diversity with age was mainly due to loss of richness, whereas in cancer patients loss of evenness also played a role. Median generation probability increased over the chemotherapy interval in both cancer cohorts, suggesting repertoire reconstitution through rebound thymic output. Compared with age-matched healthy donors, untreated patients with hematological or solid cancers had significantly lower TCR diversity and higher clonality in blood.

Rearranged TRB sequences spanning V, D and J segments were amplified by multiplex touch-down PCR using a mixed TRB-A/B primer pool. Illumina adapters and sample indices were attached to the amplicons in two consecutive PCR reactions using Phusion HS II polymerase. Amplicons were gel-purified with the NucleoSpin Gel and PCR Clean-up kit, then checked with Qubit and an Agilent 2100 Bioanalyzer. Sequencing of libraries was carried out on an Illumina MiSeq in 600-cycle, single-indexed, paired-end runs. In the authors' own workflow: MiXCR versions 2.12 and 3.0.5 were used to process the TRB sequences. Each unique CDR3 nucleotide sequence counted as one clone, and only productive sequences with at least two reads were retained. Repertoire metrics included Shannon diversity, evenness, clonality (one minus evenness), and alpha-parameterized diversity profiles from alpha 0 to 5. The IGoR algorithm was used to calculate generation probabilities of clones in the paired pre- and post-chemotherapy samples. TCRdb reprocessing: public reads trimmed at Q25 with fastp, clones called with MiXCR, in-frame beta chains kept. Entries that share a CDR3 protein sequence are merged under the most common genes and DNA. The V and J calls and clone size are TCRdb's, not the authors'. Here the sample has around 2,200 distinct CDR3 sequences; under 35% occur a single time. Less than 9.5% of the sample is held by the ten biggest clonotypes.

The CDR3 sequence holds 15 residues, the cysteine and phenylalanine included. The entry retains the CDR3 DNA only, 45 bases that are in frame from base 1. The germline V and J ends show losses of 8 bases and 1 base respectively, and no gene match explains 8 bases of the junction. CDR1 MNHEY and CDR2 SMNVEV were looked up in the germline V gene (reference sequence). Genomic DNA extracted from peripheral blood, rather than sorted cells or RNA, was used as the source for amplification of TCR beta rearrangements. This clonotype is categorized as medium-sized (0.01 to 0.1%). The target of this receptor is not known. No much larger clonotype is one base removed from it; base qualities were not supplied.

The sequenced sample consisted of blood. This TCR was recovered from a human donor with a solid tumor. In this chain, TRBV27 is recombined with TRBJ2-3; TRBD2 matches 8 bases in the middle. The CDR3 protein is CASRDTGGRTDTQYF. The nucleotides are TGTGCCAGCCGTGATACGGGAGGGCGCACAGATACGCAGTATTTT.